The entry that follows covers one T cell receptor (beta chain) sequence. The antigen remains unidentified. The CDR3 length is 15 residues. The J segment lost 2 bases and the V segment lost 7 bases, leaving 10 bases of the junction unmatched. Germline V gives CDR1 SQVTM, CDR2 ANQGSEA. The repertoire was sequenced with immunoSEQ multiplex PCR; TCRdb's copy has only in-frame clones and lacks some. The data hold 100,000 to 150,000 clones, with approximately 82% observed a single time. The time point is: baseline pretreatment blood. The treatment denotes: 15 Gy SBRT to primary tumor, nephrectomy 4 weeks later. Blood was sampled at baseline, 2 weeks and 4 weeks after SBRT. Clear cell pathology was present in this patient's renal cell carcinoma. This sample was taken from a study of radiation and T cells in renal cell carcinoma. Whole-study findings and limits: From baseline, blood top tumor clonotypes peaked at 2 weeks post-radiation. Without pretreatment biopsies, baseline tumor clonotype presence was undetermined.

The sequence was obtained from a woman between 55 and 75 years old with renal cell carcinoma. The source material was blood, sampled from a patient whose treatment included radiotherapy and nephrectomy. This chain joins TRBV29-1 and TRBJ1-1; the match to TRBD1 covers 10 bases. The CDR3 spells CSAGGGTGVNTEAFF. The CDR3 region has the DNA TGCAGCGCGGGCGGCGGGACAGGGGTTAACACTGAAGCTTTCTTT.